The 20 T cell receptor beta chains below were found in one sample sequenced in a study of T cells in Graves' hyperthyroidism and ophthalmopathy. Amplification yielded TCR beta CDR3 regions, with RNA transcripts as the source. The HTBI set primed first-round TCR CDR3 RT-PCR. TCRdb re-called the multiplex PCR reads with MiXCR, one entry per CDR3 protein. In the table there are roughly 840,000 distinct CDR3 sequences, around 39% of which are singletons. Material for sequencing was blood. The source of these receptors is a man aged 18 to 29 with Graves' hyperthyroidism.

This chain uses TRBV15 with TRBJ2-3, with 7 positions matching TRBD1. Germline CDR1 and CDR2: LNHNV and YYDKDF (reference sequence). This CDR3 comprises 13 residues. Trimming removed 6 bases from V and 5 bases from J; junction bases left unmatched: 5. The CDR3 DNA reads TGTGCCACCAGTCCAGGGGGAAGAGATACGCAGTATTTT. Residues: CATSPGGRDTQYF.

The rearrangement joins TRBV10-2 to TRBJ1-5; TRBD1 matches at 11 bases. V gave up 6 bases and J gave up 3 bases; unmatched junction bases: 4. CDR1 WSHSY and CDR2 SAAADI come from the germline V gene. The CDR3 has 15 amino acids. The chain's CDR3 is CASREGQGDNQPQHF. The DNA of the CDR3 is TGCGCCAGCAGAGAGGGACAGGGGGACAATCAGCCCCAGCATTTT.

This clonotype was counted at least ten times. This chain links TRBV9 with TRBJ2-7, with 10 bases matching TRBD1. V lost 3 bases and J lost 8; bases outside the gene matches: 5. Per the germline V gene, CDR1 is SGDLS and CDR2 is YYNGEE. This CDR3 contains 13 residues. The CDR3 loop is CASSEGTGAQQYF. The CDR3 nucleotides read TGTGCCAGCAGCGAGGGGACAGGGGCTCAGCAGTACTTC.

This rearrangement joins TRBV10-3 to TRBJ2-7; tentatively, D is TRBD2 (6 bases). The CDR3 length is 12 residues. Germline values: CDR1 ENHRY, CDR2 SYGVKD. Trimming removed 10 bases at V and 12 bases at J, with 22 bases between. The CDR3 protein is CASSPTGLGSYF. The DNA for the CDR3 is TGTGCCAGCAGCCCGACGGGACTTGGATCGTACTTC.

As concerns this clonotype: A read error may produce the germline difference seen at one junction end. The chain employs TRBV9 and TRBJ1-2; unclear D gene. The CDR3 covers 12 residues. Germline assignment: CDR1 SGDLS and CDR2 YYNGEE. CDR3: CAGSPDGYGYTF. In nucleotides, the CDR3 is TGTGCCGGCAGCCCAGACGGCTATGGCTACACCTTC.

The rearrangement links TRBV20-1 to TRBJ2-2; no firm D call. The CDR3 totals 12 residues. Trimming removed 1 base at V and 8 bases at J, with 8 bases between. Germline-derived CDR1 and CDR2 are DFQATT and SNEGSKA (reference sequence). CDR3 nucleotides: TGCAGTGCTAGAGGGCAGACTGGGGAGCTGTTTTTT. Translating gives CSARGQTGELFF.

Concerning this clonotype: A much larger clone lies a single base off, so this may be a read error. This chain joins TRBV19 and TRBJ1-4; D is ambiguous. CDR3 length: 15 amino acids. The V gene's germline CDR1 is LNHDA and CDR2 SQIVND (reference sequence). V was clipped by 1 base and J by 5 bases, with 11 bases between them. The CDR3 is CASSIARQRNEKLFF. CDR3 coding DNA: TGTGCCAGTAGTATAGCAAGGCAGAGGAATGAAAAACTGTTTTTT.

This clonotype was observed many times. The rearrangement links TRBV29-1 to TRBJ1-1, with D possibly being TRBD1 (6 bases). CDR1 and CDR2 from the germline V gene are SQVTM and ANQGSEA. V gave up 5 bases and J gave up 4 bases, with 14 bases separating them. The CDR3 covers 13 residues. CDR3 nucleotide sequence: TGCAGCGTTTCACAGGGTCTCGTCACTGAAGCTTTCTTT. This codes for CSVSQGLVTEAFF. The complete variable domain, with remaining parts taken from reference TRBV29-1 and TRBJ1-1, reads SAVISQKPSRDICQRGTSLTIQCQVDSQVTMMFWYRQQPGQSLTLIATANQGSEATYESGFVIDKFPISRPNLTFSTLTVSNMSPEDSSIYLCSVSQGLVTEAFFGQGTRLTVV.

Note on this clonotype: A much more abundant neighbour one base away suggests this may be a read error. This CDR3 is missing its conserved last phenylalanine or tryptophan, likely due to a read error. The rearrangement joins TRBV2 to TRBJ1-2; TRBD1 matches 10 bases. This CDR3 is built from 14 residues. Per germline, CDR1 SNHLY and CDR2 FYNNEI. The J segment lost 6 bases and the V segment lost 6 bases, leaving 7 bases of the junction unmatched. The CDR3 DNA is TGTGCCAGCAGGGAATCGACAGGGGGCCATGGCTACACCCTC. It codes for CASRESTGGHGYTL.

As to this clonotype: Given a much more abundant clone one base away, this may be a read error. The chain uses TRBV10-3 and TRBJ2-2; D is unresolved. The CDR3 extends over 15 amino acids. Germline V gene sequence: CDR1 ENHRY, CDR2 SYGVKD. Trimming took off 4 bases at V and 6 bases at J, with 15 bases between the two ends. The CDR3 reads CAISGSSIAPGELFF. CDR3 coding DNA: TGTGCCATCAGTGGGTCTTCGATCGCACCCGGGGAGCTGTTTTTT.

This clonotype was observed once. The genes are TRBV7-2 and TRBJ2-7, with 9 bases that match TRBD1. Germline loops: CDR1 SGHTA, CDR2 FQGNSA. The CDR3 consists of 16 residues. The ends lost 4 bases at V and 1 base at J; junction bases unmatched: 8. CDR3 DNA sequence: TGTGCCAGCAGCTCCTTAACCGGGACAGGGTCCTACGAGCAGTACTTC. Translated: CASSSLTGTGSYEQYF.

V and J are TRBV7-2 and TRBJ2-7; D is ambiguous. The CDR3 runs 14 residues. Germline CDR1 is SGHTA and CDR2 is FQGNSA. Trimming left V 5 bases short and J 2 bases short, with 13 bases between. In DNA form, the CDR3 reads TGTGCCAGCAGCCCCCCCCGCGTTCCCTACGAGCAGTACTTC. Its protein product is CASSPPRVPYEQYF.

The table lists this clonotype with a few counts. The junction shows a germline mismatch at one end, possibly a read error. V and J are TRBV20-1 and TRBJ1-4; unclear D gene. This CDR3 is 11 amino acids long. CDR1 is DFQATT, CDR2 SNEGSKA, per germline (reference sequence). The CDR3 nucleotides read TGCAGTACTAGAGTCAATGAAAAACTGTTTTTT. Its protein is CSTRVNEKLFF.

Note on this clonotype: With a much larger clone just one base away, this may be a read error. The rearrangement links TRBV12-3 or TRBV12-4 to TRBJ1-2; D perhaps matches TRBD1 (5 bases). Deletions cut 6 bases from V and 6 bases from J, with 20 bases between. The CDR3 is made up of 15 amino acids. The CDR3 DNA follows: TGTGCCAGCAGCTCCCTCCTCCAGGGAACGGATGGCTACACCTTC. This translates into CASSSLLQGTDGYTF.

In its sample, this clonotype was seen many times. Here the CDR3 reads CASSGTGSGGYTF. DNA for the CDR3: TGTGCCAGCAGCGGGACAGGGTCTGGGGGCTACACCTTC. The chain is built from TRBV7-2 and TRBJ1-2; TRBD1 matches 9 bases. There are 13 residues in the CDR3. Germline V gene data show CDR1 as SGHTA and CDR2 as FQGNSA. The V gene end was trimmed by 5 bases and the J gene end by 8 bases; junction bases not matched to a gene: 6.

In its sample, this clonotype was seen a few times. This chain uses TRBV7-9 with TRBJ1-4; the match to TRBD1 covers 10 bases. Losses at the gene ends were 3 bases for V and 7 bases for J; bases not matched to a gene: 5. The CDR3 is 15 residues long. Germline loops: CDR1 SEHNR, CDR2 FQNEAQ (reference sequence). CDR3 sequence (DNA): TGTGCCAGCAGCTTCGACAGGGGGCACGGTGAAAAACTGTTTTTT. Its translation is CASSFDRGHGEKLFF.

The V call is TRBV5-4, the J call TRBJ2-2, with D possibly being TRBD1 or TRBD2 (7 bases each). V lost 0 bases to trimming and J lost 5 bases, with 14 bases between them. CDR3 length: 16 residues. The germline gives CDR1 SGHNT, CDR2 YYREEE (reference sequence). CDR3 nucleotides: TGTGCCAGCAGCTTGGCAGGGGGGGCCGAGACCGGGGAGCTGTTTTTT. Translating it yields CASSLAGGAETGELFF.

This clonotype was detected many times. The chain combines TRBV10-3 with TRBJ2-7, with TRBD1 matching over 9 bases. The CDR3 is 12 amino acids. V trimming: 10 bases; J trimming: 3 bases; junction bases outside the gene matches: 4. Per germline, CDR1 ENHRY and CDR2 SYGVKD. CDR3 sequence reads: CATGTGHYEQYF. CDR3 in DNA: TGTGCCACCGGGACAGGGCACTACGAGCAGTACTTC.

This clonotype was found many times. The chain is built from TRBV7-9 and TRBJ1-4, with a weak D call TRBD1 (5 bases). CDR1 and CDR2 (germline): SEHNR, FQNEAQ (reference sequence). V lost 2 bases and J lost 2, with 6 bases in between. This CDR3 spans 14 amino acids. CDR3 region: CASSLPGTNEKLFF. CDR3 sequence (DNA): TGTGCCAGCAGCTTACCAGGGACTAATGAAAAACTGTTTTTT. Supplemented by reference TRBV7-9 and TRBJ1-4, the full variable domain reads DTGVSQNPRHKITKRGQNVTFRCDPISEHNRLYWYRQTLGQGPEFLTYFQNEAQLEKSRLLSDRFSAERPKGSFSTLEIQRTEQGDSAMYLCASSLPGTNEKLFFGSGTQLSVL.

This clonotype was counted at least ten times. The chain recombines TRBV15 with TRBJ1-2; D call uncertain. Germline CDR1 and CDR2: LNHNV and YYDKDF (reference sequence). CDR3 size: 14 residues. Trimming stripped 1 base from V and 2 bases from J, with 8 bases between. CDR3 DNA: TGTGCCACCAGCAGAGTAGGGCAGAACTATGGCTACACCTTC. This gives the protein CATSRVGQNYGYTF.